The 17 T cell receptor beta chains given below trace back to one sample, sequenced in a study of T cell responses to AZD1222 COVID-19 vaccine. The data were produced by immunoSEQ multiplex PCR, yet TCRdb's version contains in-frame clones alone and is incomplete. The repertoire consists of more than 110,000 clones, with about 88% occurring once and the leading ten covering 2.5% to 3.5%. This specimen was peripheral blood, taken 28 days after the second AZD1222 dose. Source of these receptors: an adult who received the AZD1222 COVID-19 vaccine.

The chain recombines TRBV2 with TRBJ1-2; possibly TRBD1 for D (5 bases). From germline, CDR1 is SNHLY and CDR2 FYNNEI. The CDR3 sequence is 14 residues long. Trimming removed 4 bases from V and 4 bases from J, with 13 bases in between. Written as DNA, the CDR3 is TGTGCCAGCAGTGGGCAGGGACCCTCCTATGGCTACACCTTC. It encodes CASSGQGPSYGYTF.

A single count supports this clone. This chain joins TRBV7-8 and TRBJ1-5; 7 bases are shared with TRBD1. From germline, CDR1 is SGHVS and CDR2 FQNEAQ. The J segment lost 7 bases and the V segment lost 5 bases, leaving 11 bases of the junction unmatched. This CDR3 has 15 residues. CDR3 loop: CASSPVGAGGQPQHF. CDR3 nucleotide sequence: TGTGCCAGCAGCCCAGTGGGGGCAGGGGGGCAGCCCCAGCATTTT.

This chain connects TRBV7-3 to TRBJ2-1; weak D call: TRBD2 (6 bases). V shed 5 bases and J shed 4 bases, with 18 bases lying between them. The CDR3 contains 16 residues. Germline V gives CDR1 SGHTA, CDR2 FQGTGA. The CDR3 is CASSPNPGLHYNEQFF. The DNA of the CDR3 is TGTGCCAGCAGCCCGAATCCGGGACTTCATTACAATGAGCAGTTCTTC.

The chain joins TRBV28 to TRBJ2-7; D is ambiguous. V was clipped by 8 bases and J by 4 bases, with 12 bases between them. Germline V gene data show CDR1 as MDHEN and CDR2 as SYDVKM. The CDR3 is 12 residues long. This CDR3 reads CASRPVGYEQYF. The CDR3 bases are TGTGCCAGCCGGCCCGTGGGTTACGAGCAGTACTTC. Looking up the rest from reference TRBV28 and TRBJ2-7 gives the full variable domain: DVKVTQSSRYLVKRTGEKVFLECVQDMDHENMFWYRQDPGLGLRLIYFSYDVKMKEKGDIPEGYSVSREKKERFSLILESASTNQTSMYLCASRPVGYEQYFGPGTRLTVT.

The genes are TRBV14 and TRBJ1-1, with a weak D call TRBD1 (6 bases). CDR1 and CDR2 (germline): SGHDN, FVKESK. CDR3 length equals 12 residues. V was shortened by 4 bases and J by 9 bases, with 12 bases between the two germline ends. CDR3 sequence reads: CASSPGQSQAFF. DNA of the CDR3: TGTGCCAGCAGCCCAGGACAGAGTCAAGCTTTCTTT.

The J gene is TRBJ2-1, the V gene TRBV5-4; 11 positions agree with TRBD2. The V and J ends lost 3 bases and 4 bases, in that order; junction bases with no gene match: 6. In germline, CDR1 is SGHNT, CDR2 YYREEE (reference sequence). This CDR3 is built from 16 residues. This CDR3 is CASSSPTSGGYNEQFF. The CDR3 coding sequence is TGTGCCAGCAGCTCCCCTACTAGCGGGGGTTACAATGAGCAGTTCTTC.

The V gene is TRBV3-1 (or the pseudogene TRBV3-2), the J gene TRBJ2-2, with TRBD2 as a possible D gene (5 bases). This CDR3 spans 18 amino acids. Trimming pared 4 bases from V and 5 bases from J, leaving 23 bases between. The germline V gene encodes CDR1 LGHDT and CDR2 YNNKEL (reference sequence). In DNA, the CDR3 is TGTGCCAGCAGCCGCTGGAGTGGGAAGTTCAGCGGAACCGGGGAGCTGTTTTTT. Its protein product is CASSRWSGKFSGTGELFF.

This chain links TRBV27 with TRBJ2-3; 7 positions match TRBD2. V was pared by 5 bases and J by 2 bases, with 7 bases of the junction left unmatched. The CDR3 sequence is 15 residues long. Germline CDR1 reads MNHEY; CDR2 reads SMNVEV (reference sequence). The CDR3 reads CASSPRAGFTDTQYF. Written as DNA, the CDR3 is TGTGCCAGCAGTCCCCGAGCGGGATTCACAGATACGCAGTATTTT.

The chain recombines TRBV6-4 with TRBJ2-3; D is undetermined. The CDR3 runs to 13 residues. V was cut by 4 bases and J by 5 bases, with 10 bases left in between. Germline V gene sequence: CDR1 MRHNA, CDR2 SNTAGT. CDR3 protein: CASSVQQGDTQYF. DNA for the CDR3: TGTGCCAGCAGTGTCCAGCAAGGAGATACGCAGTATTTT.

This chain joins TRBV19 and TRBJ1-4; no clear D. Trimming removed 6 bases from V and 2 bases from J, with 19 bases in between. This CDR3 is built from 17 residues. Germline lookup yields CDR1 LNHDA and CDR2 SQIVND (reference sequence). The DNA for the CDR3 is TGTGCCAGTAGGAACCCTAGCGTCCTTGGGACTAATGAAAAACTGTTTTTT. This gives the protein CASRNPSVLGTNEKLFF.

The J gene is TRBJ1-2, the V gene TRBV11-3; D remains ambiguous. CDR3 length equals 13 residues. Germline V gene lookup returns CDR1 SGHNT and CDR2 YENEEA. The V end was cut by 5 bases, the J end by 7 bases, with 14 bases between. The CDR3 sequence is CASSLREGGGYTF. The CDR3, as DNA: TGTGCCAGCAGCCTCCGGGAGGGAGGTGGCTACACCTTC.

The J gene is TRBJ1-5, the V gene TRBV15; 11 positions agree with TRBD1. CDR1 and CDR2 from the germline V gene are LNHNV and YYDKDF (reference sequence). The CDR3 consists of 18 residues. V shed 6 bases, J shed 0 bases, and the junction held 10 bases outside the gene matches. CDR3: CATRTGTGGSHSNQPQHF. In DNA form, the CDR3 reads TGTGCCACCAGAACCGGGACAGGGGGTTCGCATAGCAATCAGCCCCAGCATTTT.

The genes are TRBV2 and TRBJ1-3; no clear D. The CDR3 contains 14 residues. The V gene lost 7 bases and the J gene lost 3 bases, with 13 bases spanning the gap. Germline-derived CDR1 and CDR2 are SNHLY and FYNNEI. CDR3 DNA sequence: TGTGCCAGCAACCCTACAACGGTTGGAAACACCATATATTTT. It codes for CASNPTTVGNTIYF.

CDR3 sequence (DNA): TGTGCCAGCATCAAAGGATCCAGGGCGTCGGGGAACACTGAAGCTTTCTTT. Protein: CASIKGSRASGNTEAFF. The gene calls are TRBV5-4 and TRBJ1-1; weak D call: TRBD1 (5 bases). The CDR3 is 17 amino acids. Germline CDR1 reads SGHNT; CDR2 reads YYREEE (reference sequence). Trimming took off 6 bases at V and 1 base at J, with 22 bases between the two ends. Supplemented by reference TRBV5-4 and TRBJ1-1, the full variable domain reads ETGVTQSPTHLIKTRGQQVTLRCSSQSGHNTVSWYQQALGQGPQFIFQYYREEENGRGNFPPRFSGLQFPNYSSELNVNALELDDSALYLCASIKGSRASGNTEAFFGQGTRLTVV.

The V and J genes are TRBV2 and TRBJ1-5; D is ambiguous. This CDR3 is built from 15 residues. The ends were cut back, 3 bases at V and 0 bases at J, with 9 bases in the middle. Per germline, CDR1 SNHLY and CDR2 FYNNEI. CDR3 residues: CASSESPYSNQPQHF. The CDR3 region has the DNA TGTGCCAGCAGTGAGTCCCCTTATAGCAATCAGCCCCAGCATTTT.

The V and J genes are TRBV28 and TRBJ1-5, with a tentative D call TRBD1 (5 bases). This CDR3 has 15 amino acids. Per the germline V gene, CDR1 is MDHEN and CDR2 is SYDVKM. The V and J ends lost 2 bases and 4 bases respectively, with 12 bases between them. The CDR3 here is CASSLGGYRNQPQHF. The DNA for the CDR3 is TGTGCCAGCAGTTTAGGGGGGTACAGGAATCAGCCCCAGCATTTT.

The chain's CDR3 is CASSPRIGQVNNEQFF. The CDR3 coding sequence is TGTGCCAGCAGCCCCCGAATTGGACAGGTTAACAATGAGCAGTTCTTC. The chain is built from TRBV7-9 and TRBJ2-1; TRBD1 matches 7 bases. The CDR3 is 16 residues long. V lost 5 bases, J lost 5 bases, and 12 bases stayed unmatched. CDR1 SEHNR and CDR2 FQNEAQ come from the germline V gene (reference sequence). The full variable domain, its missing parts supplied by reference TRBV7-9 and TRBJ2-1, is DTGVSQNPRHKITKRGQNVTFRCDPISEHNRLYWYRQTLGQGPEFLTYFQNEAQLEKSRLLSDRFSAERPKGSFSTLEIQRTEQGDSAMYLCASSPRIGQVNNEQFFGPGTRLTVL.